This TCR beta chain came from a study of response to subunit inactivated influenza vaccine. General study points: Authors proposed each seasonal influenza vaccination draws in few new T cells.

This CDR3 comprises 15 residues. Germline V gene sequence: CDR1 DFQATT, CDR2 SNEGSKA (reference sequence). V was cut by 0 bases and J by 5 bases, with 15 bases left in between. Only a few counts were recorded for this clonotype. Its antigen remains unknown. TCRdb reprocessed the RT-PCR reads with MiXCR, giving one entry per CDR3 protein. The sample comprises 250,000 to 350,000 distinct CDR3 sequences, roughly 22% of which are singletons, and 9% to 12% rests with the top ten. The genes are TRBV20-1 and TRBJ2-3; perhaps TRBD1 as D (5 bases). The specimen was PBMCs from blood, collected approximately 22 months after vaccination. The source of this sequence is a man in his fifties or sixties who received an inactivated influenza vaccine. CDR3 region: CSARDERGYLDTQYF. In DNA, the CDR3 is TGCAGTGCTAGAGATGAAAGGGGTTATTTAGATACGCAGTATTTT.